This T cell receptor (beta chain) was captured by sequencing in a study of Graves' ophthalmopathy and Graves' hyperthyroidism. Study-wide results and caveats: Blood repertoires reportedly contained most expanded thyroid clonotypes above 0.001 frequency.

Turning to this clonotype: Its antigen is unknown.

Hyperthyroidism showing no ophthalmopathy within 18 months of follow-up was stable. For repertoire sequencing, the TCR beta CDR3 regions were amplified from RNA transcripts. Investigators did first-round RT-PCR with HTBI primers, then second-round multiplex PCR. TCRdb itself ran the multiplex PCR reads through MiXCR, one entry per CDR3 protein. Altogether about 620,000 distinct CDR3 sequences are present, 22% being singletons, with the ten largest covering more than 5.5%. V dropped 3 bases and J dropped 0 bases, with 9 bases sitting between them. This CDR3 has 15 residues. Per the germline V gene, CDR1 is ENHRY and CDR2 is SYGVKD.

The sequencing input was peripheral blood. V is TRBV10-3 and J is TRBJ1-3; maybe TRBD1 (6 bases). This receptor was taken from a woman aged 18-35 years with stable Graves' hyperthyroidism. Some clones in this sample may be carry-over from other donors' samples. The CDR3 DNA reads as TGTGCCATCAGTGATCAGACAGGCTCTGGAAACACCATATATTTT. This codes for CAISDQTGSGNTIYF.